Shown below are 18 T cell receptor beta chains from a single sample sequenced in a study of molecular identifiers for immune sequencing clone quantification. TCRdb re-analysed the PCR reads in MiXCR, keeping a single row per CDR3 protein. The sample consists of about 40,000 distinct CDR3 sequences, roughly 18% of them appearing once. The sequenced sample consisted of naive CD8+ T cells from blood, with Jurkat cell RNA spiked in. Documented subset: FACS-sorted CD8+CD4-CCR7+CD45RA+ naive T cells. These receptors originate from a human donor in good health. Some libraries in this study had Jurkat cell RNA spiked in.

This clonotype came up many times. The genes are TRBV20-1 and TRBJ2-1, with 8 bases matching TRBD2. Per the germline V gene, CDR1 is DFQATT and CDR2 is SNEGSKA (reference sequence). Losses at the gene ends were 6 bases for V and 4 bases for J; bases not matched to a gene: 17. The CDR3 contains 17 residues. CDR3 nucleotides: TGCAGTGCCAGGCCAAGACAGCGGGAGTGGGGGTACAATGAGCAGTTCTTC. Amino acid sequence: CSARPRQREWGYNEQFF.

This clonotype was seen only a few times. This could be a read error, since a much larger clone is one nucleotide away. The chain couples TRBV10-3 to TRBJ2-3; D is possibly TRBD2 (5 bases). Trimming pared 10 bases from V and 9 bases from J, leaving 14 bases between. This CDR3 has 11 residues. Germline V gene sequence: CDR1 ENHRY, CDR2 SYGVKD. CDR3 DNA: TGTGCCACAACGACTGGCGGGACGCAGTATTTT. Translating it yields CATTTGGTQYF.

Ten or more counts support this clonotype. The chain combines TRBV12-3 or TRBV12-4 with TRBJ2-7; D possibly corresponds to TRBD2 (5 bases). The germline V and J ends were trimmed by 5 bases and 2 bases, with 10 bases remaining between them. The CDR3 length is 13 residues. CDR3 in amino acids: CASSGLTAYEQYF. The CDR3 region has the DNA TGTGCCAGCAGTGGACTTACCGCCTACGAGCAGTACTTC.

V gene TRBV3-1 combines with J gene TRBJ2-1; D not certain. This CDR3 spans 15 amino acids. Per germline, CDR1 LGHDT and CDR2 YNNKEL (reference sequence). V lost 1 base and J 2 bases, leaving 9 bases between the germline ends. The CDR3 DNA sequence: TGTGCCAGCAGCCAAGTCAGAGAAACCTACAATGAGCAGTTCTTC. This translates into CASSQVRETYNEQFF.

This clonotype was seen repeatedly, ten times or more. The genes are TRBV13 and TRBJ2-7, with TRBD2 matching 7 bases. J was trimmed by 2 bases and V by 0 bases; bases with no gene match: 4. The CDR3 is 15 residues long. CDR1 is PRHDT, CDR2 FYEKMQ, per germline (reference sequence). The CDR3 spells CASSLGRSGTYEQYF. CDR3 in DNA: TGTGCCAGCAGCTTAGGCCGCAGCGGGACCTACGAGCAGTACTTC.

This clonotype was recorded many times. The chain links TRBV2 to TRBJ2-1, with TRBD1 identical over 8 bases. The CDR3 has 16 residues. The ends lost 6 bases at V and 4 bases at J; junction bases unmatched: 11. Germline values: CDR1 SNHLY, CDR2 FYNNEI. In nucleotides, the CDR3 is TGTGCCAGCAGACCCCCGGGACAGGTCCTATACAATGAGCAGTTCTTC. Encoded protein: CASRPPGQVLYNEQFF.

The sample holds many counts of this clonotype. The genes are TRBV12-3 or TRBV12-4 and TRBJ2-7, with 8 bases identical to TRBD1. V was clipped by 1 base and J by 4 bases; unmatched bases: 9. This CDR3 contains 16 residues. CDR3 DNA: TGTGCCAGCAGTTTAGGGCCTACAGGGGGTCGGTACGAGCAGTACTTC. It codes for CASSLGPTGGRYEQYF.

CDR3 DNA: TGTGCCAGCAGCCAAGATTGGGGGAGGGCCCATGAGCAGTTCTTC. It codes for CASSQDWGRAHEQFF. This sequence joins TRBV14 and TRBJ2-1, with TRBD2 matching 7 bases. Trimming cost V 0 bases and J 8 bases; bases outside gene matches: 7. Germline V gene data show CDR1 as SGHDN and CDR2 as FVKESK. The CDR3 runs 15 residues. Combining the CDR3 with reference TRBV14 and TRBJ2-1 gives the whole variable domain EAGVTQFPSHSVIEKGQTVTLRCDPISGHDNLYWYRRVMGKEIKFLLHFVKESKQDESGMPNNRFLAERTGGTYSTLKVQPAELEDSGVYFCASSQDWGRAHEQFFGPGTRLTVL.

At least ten counts were recorded for this clonotype. This chain connects TRBV24-1 to TRBJ2-1; TRBD1 matches 10 bases. Germline CDR1 reads KGHDR; CDR2 reads SFDVKD. The CDR3 contains 16 residues. The V and J ends lost 0 bases and 8 bases, in that order; junction bases with no gene match: 6. The CDR3 sequence: CATSDLRQGAHDEQFF. The CDR3, as DNA: TGTGCCACCAGTGATTTGCGACAGGGGGCACATGATGAGCAGTTCTTC.

This clonotype came up many times. The chain joins TRBV7-9 to TRBJ2-1, with 7 nucleotides matching TRBD1. With 4 bases clipped from V and 5 bases from J, the junction kept 8 bases outside the gene matches. The CDR3 extends over 15 amino acids. Germline CDR1 is SEHNR and CDR2 is FQNEAQ (reference sequence). The chain's CDR3 is CASSSWDSTDNEQFF. Written as DNA, the CDR3 is TGTGCCAGCAGCTCATGGGACAGTACAGACAATGAGCAGTTCTTC.

On this clonotype itself: Compared with germline, one end of the junction differs, possibly owing to a read error. The J gene is TRBJ2-7, the V gene TRBV7-9; no clear D. CDR3 length equals 12 residues. Per germline, CDR1 SEHNR and CDR2 FQNEAQ (reference sequence). Here the CDR3 reads CVSSQWGNEQYF. In DNA, the CDR3 is TGTGTCAGCAGCCAGTGGGGAAACGAGCAGTACTTC.

This clonotype was seen at least ten times. V is TRBV27 and J is TRBJ2-3; D might be TRBD2 (5 bases). CDR1 is MNHEY, CDR2 SMNVEV, per germline (reference sequence). Trimming took 8 bases from V and 6 from J, leaving 15 bases between them. This CDR3 is built from 13 residues. In DNA form, the CDR3 reads TGTGCCAGCGCCGGGGTTAGTGCTGATACGCAGTATTTT. It yields the protein CASAGVSADTQYF.

As concerns this clonotype: A much larger clone sits a single nucleotide away, making a read error possible. The chain links TRBV10-3 to TRBJ2-7; TRBD2 matches 7 bases. This CDR3 region has 13 residues. CDR1 and CDR2 from the germline V gene are ENHRY and SYGVKD. Germline trimming cut 4 bases from V and 7 bases from J; bases unmatched to any gene: 7. CDR3 protein: CAISGLGGVEQYF. In DNA, the CDR3 is TGTGCCATCAGTGGTCTGGGGGGGGTTGAGCAGTACTTC.

V is TRBV2 and J is TRBJ2-1, with TRBD1 matching over 7 bases. V lost 7 bases and J lost 4; bases outside the gene matches: 13. The length of the CDR3 is 16 residues. Germline V lookup: CDR1 SNHLY, CDR2 FYNNEI. The CDR3 protein is CASTHDFGTAYNEQFF. CDR3 bases: TGTGCCAGCACCCATGACTTCGGGACAGCGTACAATGAGCAGTTCTTC.

This clonotype has ten or more counts. J is TRBJ2-7 and V is TRBV13; 9 positions agree with TRBD2. The CDR3 extends over 15 amino acids. The germline gives CDR1 PRHDT, CDR2 FYEKMQ (reference sequence). V shed 5 bases, J shed 3 bases, and the junction held 8 bases outside the gene matches. CDR3 in amino acids: CASSPGAGGVYEQYF. CDR3 coding DNA: TGTGCCAGCAGCCCGGGAGCGGGAGGAGTCTACGAGCAGTACTTC. The entire variable domain, with the rest obtained from reference TRBV13 and TRBJ2-7, is as follows: AAGVIQSPRHLIKEKRETATLKCYPIPRHDTVYWYQQGPGQDPQFLISFYEKMQSDKGSIPDRFSAQQFSDYHSELNMSSLELGDSALYFCASSPGAGGVYEQYFGPGTRLTVT.

The CDR3 DNA follows: TGTGCCAGCAGCCCCAGGGAGGGCAATGAGCAGTTCTTC. Its protein product is CASSPREGNEQFF. This sequence joins TRBV11-2 and TRBJ2-1; the match to TRBD2 covers 7 bases. This CDR3 spans 13 amino acids. With V trimmed by 5 bases and J by 6 bases, 4 bases remained unmatched. Per germline, CDR1 SGHAT and CDR2 FQNNGV.

This clonotype was seen many times. J is TRBJ2-5 and V is TRBV7-2; tentatively, D is TRBD1 or TRBD2 (5 bases each). Germline V lookup: CDR1 SGHTA, CDR2 FQGNSA. The CDR3 extends over 17 amino acids. V lost 7 bases, J lost 5 bases, and 26 bases lay in between. CDR3 coding DNA: TGTGCCAGCATCCCGAAGGTACGGGGCCGAAGGTTGGAGACCCAGTACTTC. Translation gives CASIPKVRGRRLETQYF.

This clonotype was detected ten times or more. The chain joins TRBV7-9 to TRBJ2-5; 9 bases fit TRBD1. Germline V gene lookup returns CDR1 SEHNR and CDR2 FQNEAQ (reference sequence). The trim removed 4 bases at V and 6 bases at J, leaving 3 bases unmatched. The CDR3 is 13 residues long. CDR3: CASSWGQGKTQYF. The CDR3 DNA reads TGTGCCAGCAGCTGGGGACAGGGAAAGACCCAGTACTTC.